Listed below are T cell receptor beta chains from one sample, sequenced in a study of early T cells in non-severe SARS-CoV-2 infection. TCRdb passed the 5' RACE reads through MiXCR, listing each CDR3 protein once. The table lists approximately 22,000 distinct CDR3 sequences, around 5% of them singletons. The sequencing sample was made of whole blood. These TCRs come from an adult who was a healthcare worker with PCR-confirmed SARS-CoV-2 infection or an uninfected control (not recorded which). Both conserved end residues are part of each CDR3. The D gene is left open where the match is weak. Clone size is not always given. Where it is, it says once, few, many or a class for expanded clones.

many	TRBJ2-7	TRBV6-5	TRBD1	CASSYSRDRGYEQYF	TGTGCCAGCAGTTACTCCCGCGACAGGGGCTACGAGCAGTACTTC
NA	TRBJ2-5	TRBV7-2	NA	CASSLVRGIQETQYF	TGTGCCAGCAGCTTAGTGCGGGGAATTCAGGAGACCCAGTACTTC
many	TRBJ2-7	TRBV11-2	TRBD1	CASRDRGSSYEQYF	TGTGCCAGCAGAGACAGGGGAAGCTCCTACGAGCAGTACTTC
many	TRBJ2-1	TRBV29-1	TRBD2	CSVISGVSYNEQFF	TGCAGCGTCATCAGCGGGGTCTCCTACAATGAGCAGTTCTTC
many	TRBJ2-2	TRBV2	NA	CASSEAGAGELFF	TGTGCCAGCAGTGAAGCAGGGGCGGGGGAGCTGTTTTTT
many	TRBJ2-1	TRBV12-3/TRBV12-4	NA	CASSSGTDLYNEQFF	TGTGCCAGCAGTTCCGGGACTGACCTCTACAATGAGCAGTTCTTC
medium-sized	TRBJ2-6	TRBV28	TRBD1	CASSFNSGQGFSGANVLTF	TGTGCCAGCAGTTTCAACTCGGGACAGGGGTTCTCTGGGGCCAACGTCCTGACTTTC
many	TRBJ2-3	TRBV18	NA	CASSPTDTQYF	TGTGCCAGCTCACCAACAGATACGCAGTATTTT
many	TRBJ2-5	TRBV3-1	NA	CASSQVEGSQETQYF	TGTGCCAGCAGCCAAGTCGAGGGTAGCCAAGAGACCCAGTACTTC
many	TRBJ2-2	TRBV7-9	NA	CASSFRPNTGELFF	TGTGCCAGCAGTTTCCGGCCGAACACCGGGGAGCTGTTTTTT
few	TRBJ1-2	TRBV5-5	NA	CASSLRDIQGYTF	TGTGCCAGCAGCTTAAGGGACATCCAGGGCTACACCTTC
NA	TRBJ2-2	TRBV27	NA	CASSRYGELFF	TGTGCCAGCAGCCGATACGGGGAGCTGTTTTTT
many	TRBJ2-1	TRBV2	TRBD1	CASLLRAGGYNEQFF	TGTGCCAGCCTTTTGAGGGCAGGGGGTTACAATGAGCAGTTCTTC
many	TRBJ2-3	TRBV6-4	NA	CASSGDDTDTQYF	TGTGCCAGCAGTGGGGACGACACAGATACGCAGTATTTT